Below, 2 T cell receptor beta chains from the same sample are listed, as sequenced in a study of cytotoxic CD8 clonotypes in ibrutinib-treated CLL. Produced via immunoSEQ multiplex PCR; TCRdb's table is partial and in-frame only. The sample consists of roughly 160,000 clones, more than 80% of them appearing once. The sequenced sample was PBMCs, obtained after 24 months of ibrutinib treatment. The receptors here all came from a human donor with chronic lymphocytic leukemia.

This chain joins TRBV9 and TRBJ1-1; D is undetermined. Germline CDR1 SGDLS, CDR2 YYNGEE. The CDR3 extends over 13 amino acids. V was clipped by 0 bases and J by 5 bases, with 8 bases between them. The chain's CDR3 is CASSVALTTEAFF. The DNA for the CDR3 is TGTGCCAGCAGCGTAGCTCTTACGACTGAAGCTTTCTTT.

In DNA, the CDR3 is TGTGCCAGTAGTATATCTGTTCGGGGGGAAGCTTTCTTT. The encoded protein is CASSISVRGEAFF. The chain uses TRBV19 and TRBJ1-1; maybe TRBD1 (5 bases). Germline-derived CDR1 and CDR2 are LNHDA and SQIVND (reference sequence). V was cut by 2 bases and J by 8 bases, with 12 bases left in between. This CDR3 comprises 13 residues.